The clone carrying this T cell receptor beta chain was detected only once. This entry is derived from a study of T cell changes during pregnancy in multiple sclerosis. The V gene's germline CDR1 is SGHNT and CDR2 YYREEE (reference sequence). This CDR3 contains 14 residues. V was pared by 6 bases and J by 1 base, with 13 bases between. Using immunoSEQ multiplex PCR, the repertoire was profiled, and TCRdb retains in-frame clones only, with some absent. In the table there are fewer than 85,000 clones, around nine tenths of which are singletons. The clonotype was recovered from a female donor with multiple sclerosis, enrolled in a pregnancy study. The starting material was peripheral blood, obtained in the second trimester of pregnancy. V gene TRBV5-4 combines with J gene TRBJ1-1; D is possibly TRBD1 (5 bases). CDR3 bases: TGTGCCAGCATCCCGGACATGACGAACACTGAAGCTTTCTTT. Its protein is CASIPDMTNTEAFF.